This T cell receptor beta chain originates from a study of T cells in localized non-small cell lung cancer (TCRdb year 2020). Background on the whole study: Comparing tumors with uninvolved tumor-adjacent lungs, the study looked at the T cell repertoires of about 240 patients with early-stage NSCLC. All 240 or so NSCLC patients in the cohort were treatment-naive and had localized lung tumors that were resected. A mean age of around 66 years was recorded for the NSCLC patients, of whom 129 were male and over 100 were female.

Reading from cysteine to phenylalanine, the CDR3 counts 14 amino acids. The sequence is cut down to CDR3 DNA, 42 bases in frame from base 1. V is clipped by 6 bases and J by 2 bases, and the sequence between their germline boundaries is 13 bases long. The germline V gene encodes CDR1 MDHEN and CDR2 SYDVKM. TCR beta CDR3 regions were sequenced from DNA using the immunoSEQ Assay. The authors processed their data as follows. To compute T cell density, TCR beta template counts were normalized to usable DNA, which was estimated by amplifying housekeeping genes. Richness was estimated using the preseqR package, with extrapolation to 400,000 templates for PBMC samples and to 120,000 templates for tissue samples. Clonality was calculated as one minus Pielou's evenness. Tissue-enriched TCRs were identified by differential abundance testing using productive amino-acid clonotypes, minimum total count 5 and alpha 0.1. The Jaccard Index and the Morisita Overlap Index were used to measure how much the repertoires overlapped between compartments. GLIPH grouped TCR beta CDR3s together with public tetramer-defined viral CDR3s, and a viral motif had to include at least three viral sequences and show V-gene enrichment. TCRdb retrieved this table from immuneACCESS and kept in-frame rearrangements only. Not all clones are present; in checked studies, unresolved V genes account for under half, and no reason is known for the remainder. V and J calls and clone size are copied from that table; D and trimming were computed from the DNA. Across this sample there are about 28,000 clones, with around 93% seen only once. The top ten constitute roughly 30% of the sample.

On this clone: Its antigen remains undetermined. No base quality information exists; no much larger clone differs at one position.

Study-level results and caveats: Because multi-region tumor sequencing was not performed, intratumor heterogeneity could not be ruled out. Longer overall survival was associated with higher T cell density in blood, whereas shorter survival was associated with higher clonality in adjacent lung. Because the study design was exploratory, TCR variables were selected using unadjusted p-values without false-discovery rate correction. Uninvolved tumor-adjacent lung showed the highest T cell clonality, higher than tumor, which suggests more focused antigenic responses in the adjacent lung. A median of around 50 of the top 100 tumor clones were detected in paired uninvolved adjacent lung, and some 30 of these tumor clones were also found among the top 100 clones of the paired uninvolved adjacent lung.

At diagnosis, tumor, uninvolved tumor-adjacent lung and peripheral blood were collected and then preserved as a mix of FFPE and fresh-frozen material. For TCR repertoire profiling, blood samples were analyzed in the form of peripheral blood mononuclear cells. The sequence derives from a female donor of 60 years or more with stage I lung adenocarcinoma. Here the sequenced sample was peripheral blood, taken before any cancer treatment. Here the chain combines TRBV28 and TRBJ1-1; TRBD1 is perhaps the D gene, given 6 matching bases. The CDR3 region reads CASSLGQSNTEAFF. The sequenced DNA: TGTGCCAGCAGCCTAGGACAGTCTAACACTGAAGCTTTCTTT. The CDR3 plus the reference TRBV28 and TRBJ1-1 genes for the other parts give the full variable domain: DVKVTQSSRYLVKRTGEKVFLECVQDMDHENMFWYRQDPGLGLRLIYFSYDVKMKEKGDIPEGYSVSREKKERFSLILESASTNQTSMYLCASSLGQSNTEAFFGQGTRLTVV.